This T cell receptor (beta chain) was observed in a study of control samples from healthy donors and cancer patients. The method was immunoSEQ multiplex PCR; TCRdb's version includes in-frame clones alone and lacks a portion of them. Of over 150,000 clones in the sample, under 95% were seen once. V trimming: 4 bases; J trimming: 8 bases; junction bases outside the gene matches: 8. The CDR3 is made up of 15 amino acids. From germline, CDR1 is LGHNA and CDR2 YSLEER. This receptor was taken from a woman aged 18-29 years in good health. Sequenced: blood. The chain couples TRBV4-3 to TRBJ1-4; 9 bases are a match to TRBD1. CDR3 amino acids: CASSRKQGAVEKLFF. DNA of the CDR3: TGCGCCAGCAGCCGAAAACAGGGGGCTGTGGAAAAACTGTTTTTT.